This T cell receptor beta chain was found in a study of a mutant IDH1 vaccine in newly diagnosed glioma. Libraries were prepared by immunoSEQ multiplex PCR; TCRdb keeps only in-frame clonotypes and omits some of them. In the table there are about 40,000 clones, over 80% of which are singletons. This clone was seen just once. The antigen is not known. The time point was: week 11, during vaccination. Doses consisted of 300 ug of mutant IDH1 20-mer peptide each, paired with topical imiquimod. The TCR originated in a man aged 40-55 years with glioma. The material sequenced was PBMCs, taken from a glioma patient whose treatment included an IDH1 peptide vaccine.

CDR3 region: CASSVMGQLDYGYTF. CDR3 bases: TGTGCCAGCAGCGTCATGGGACAGCTTGACTATGGCTACACCTTC. V and J are TRBV9 and TRBJ1-2; 7 bases fit TRBD1. The CDR3 is made up of 15 amino acids. V gave up 2 bases and J gave up 3 bases; unmatched junction bases: 7. Germline V CDR1 and CDR2: SGDLS, YYNGEE.